Sequencing of this T cell receptor (beta chain) was carried out in a study of long-term antiretroviral therapy in people with HIV. Whole-study findings and limits: Dating from the mid-2000s to the late 2010s, the blood was possibly obtained under older ART regimens. In samples taken after ART, diversity increased but remained below transplant donor control levels. The study found narrower CDR3 length ranges in HIV repertoires than in controls.

The germline V gene encodes CDR1 MNHEY and CDR2 SMNVEV (reference sequence). V gave up 5 bases and J gave up 5 bases; unmatched junction bases: 5. The CDR3 spans 14 residues. Sampling of each donor yielded at least one pre-ART PBMC sample and at least two post-ART PBMC samples. This clone was found a few times. What it binds is unknown. Runs used v3.0 of the immunoSEQ assay and were done at survey level. TCRdb keeps only in-frame clones here, not all; method: immunoSEQ multiplex PCR. Among around 20,000 clones listed, approximately 88% were seen once. This chain uses TRBV27 with TRBJ2-2; 7 bases match TRBD2. This material consisted of unsorted PBMCs, taken 0.9 years after starting antiretroviral therapy. The clonotype was recovered from a man between 18 and 35 years old with HIV. In DNA, the CDR3 is TGTGCCAGCAGTAAGGCCGGGGGGACCGGGGAGCTGTTTTTT. Encoded protein: CASSKAGGTGELFF.